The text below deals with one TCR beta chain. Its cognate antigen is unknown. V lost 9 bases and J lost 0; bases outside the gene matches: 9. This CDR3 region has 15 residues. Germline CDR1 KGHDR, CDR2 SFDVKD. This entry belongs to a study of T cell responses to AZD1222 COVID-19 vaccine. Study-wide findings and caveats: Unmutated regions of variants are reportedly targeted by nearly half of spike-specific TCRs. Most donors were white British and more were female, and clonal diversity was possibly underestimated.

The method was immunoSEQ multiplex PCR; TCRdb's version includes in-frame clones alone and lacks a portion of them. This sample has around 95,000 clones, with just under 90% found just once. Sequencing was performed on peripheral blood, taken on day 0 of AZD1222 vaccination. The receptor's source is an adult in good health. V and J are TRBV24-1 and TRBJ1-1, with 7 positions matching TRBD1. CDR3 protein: CATRPGTDMNTEAFF. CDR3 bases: TGTGCCACCCGTCCCGGGACAGATATGAACACTGAAGCTTTCTTT.